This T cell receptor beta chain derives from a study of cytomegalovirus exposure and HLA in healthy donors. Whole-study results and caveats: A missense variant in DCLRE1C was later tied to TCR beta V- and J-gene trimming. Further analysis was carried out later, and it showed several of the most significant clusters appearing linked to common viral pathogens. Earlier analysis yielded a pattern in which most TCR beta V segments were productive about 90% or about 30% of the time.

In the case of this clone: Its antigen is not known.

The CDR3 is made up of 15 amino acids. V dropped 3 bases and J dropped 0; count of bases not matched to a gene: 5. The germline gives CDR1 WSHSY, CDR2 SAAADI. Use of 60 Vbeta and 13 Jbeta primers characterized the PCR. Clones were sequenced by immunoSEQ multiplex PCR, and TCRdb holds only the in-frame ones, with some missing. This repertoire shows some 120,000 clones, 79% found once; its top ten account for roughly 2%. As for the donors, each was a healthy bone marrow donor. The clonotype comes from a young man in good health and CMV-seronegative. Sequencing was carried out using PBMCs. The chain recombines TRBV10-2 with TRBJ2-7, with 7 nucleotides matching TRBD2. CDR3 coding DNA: TGCGCCAGCAGTGAAGTAGCGGGTGCCTCCTACGAGCAGTACTTC. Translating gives CASSEVAGASYEQYF.